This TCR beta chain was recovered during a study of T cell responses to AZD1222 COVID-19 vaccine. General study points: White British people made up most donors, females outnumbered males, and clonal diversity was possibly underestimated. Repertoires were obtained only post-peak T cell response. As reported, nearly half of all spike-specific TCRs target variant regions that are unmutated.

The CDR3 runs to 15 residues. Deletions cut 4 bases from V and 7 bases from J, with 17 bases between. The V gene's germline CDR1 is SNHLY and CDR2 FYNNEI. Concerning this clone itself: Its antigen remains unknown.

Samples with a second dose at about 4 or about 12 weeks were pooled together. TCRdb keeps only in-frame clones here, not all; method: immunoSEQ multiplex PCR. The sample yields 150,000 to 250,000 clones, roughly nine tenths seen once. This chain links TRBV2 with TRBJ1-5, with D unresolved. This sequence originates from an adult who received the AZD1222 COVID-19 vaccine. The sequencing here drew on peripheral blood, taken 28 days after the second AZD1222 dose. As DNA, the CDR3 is TGTGCCAGCAGTGGGGCAGGCCCCAGGAGGCAGCCCCAGCATTTT. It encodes CASSGAGPRRQPQHF.